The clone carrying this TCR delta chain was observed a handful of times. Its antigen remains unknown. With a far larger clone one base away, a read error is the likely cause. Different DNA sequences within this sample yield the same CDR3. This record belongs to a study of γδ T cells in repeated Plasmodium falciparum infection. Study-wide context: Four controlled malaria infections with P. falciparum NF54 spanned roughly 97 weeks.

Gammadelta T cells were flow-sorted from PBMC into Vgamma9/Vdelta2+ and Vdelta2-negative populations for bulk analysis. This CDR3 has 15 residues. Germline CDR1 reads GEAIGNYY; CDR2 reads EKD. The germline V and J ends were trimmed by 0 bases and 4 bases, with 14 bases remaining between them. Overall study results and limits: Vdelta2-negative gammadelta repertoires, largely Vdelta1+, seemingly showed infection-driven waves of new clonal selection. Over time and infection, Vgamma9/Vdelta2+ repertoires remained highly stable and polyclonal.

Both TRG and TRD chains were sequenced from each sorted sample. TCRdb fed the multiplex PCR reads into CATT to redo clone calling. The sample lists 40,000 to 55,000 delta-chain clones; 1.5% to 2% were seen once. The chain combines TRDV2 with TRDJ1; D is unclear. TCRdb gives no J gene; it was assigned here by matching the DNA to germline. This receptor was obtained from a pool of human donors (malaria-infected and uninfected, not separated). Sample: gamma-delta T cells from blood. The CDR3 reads CACDTVGTLGDKLIF. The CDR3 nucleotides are TGTGCCTGTGACACCGTGGGAACTTTGGGCGATAAACTCATCTTT.